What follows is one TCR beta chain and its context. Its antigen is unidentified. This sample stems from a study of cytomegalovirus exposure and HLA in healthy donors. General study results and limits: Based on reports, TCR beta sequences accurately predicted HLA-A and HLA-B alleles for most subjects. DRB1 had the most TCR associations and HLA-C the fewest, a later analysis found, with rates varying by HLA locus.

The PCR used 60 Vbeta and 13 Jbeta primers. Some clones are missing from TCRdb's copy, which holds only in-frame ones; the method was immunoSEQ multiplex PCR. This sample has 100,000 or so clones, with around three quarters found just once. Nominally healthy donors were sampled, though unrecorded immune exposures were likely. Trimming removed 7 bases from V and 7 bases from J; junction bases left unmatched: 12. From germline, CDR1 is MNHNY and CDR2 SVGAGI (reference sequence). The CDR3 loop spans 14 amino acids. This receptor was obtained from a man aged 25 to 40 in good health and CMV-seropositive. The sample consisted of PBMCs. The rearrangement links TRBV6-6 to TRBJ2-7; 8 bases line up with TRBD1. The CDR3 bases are TGTGCCAGCACCCGGACAGGGTCAATTCGGGAGCAGTACTTC. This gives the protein CASTRTGSIREQYF.